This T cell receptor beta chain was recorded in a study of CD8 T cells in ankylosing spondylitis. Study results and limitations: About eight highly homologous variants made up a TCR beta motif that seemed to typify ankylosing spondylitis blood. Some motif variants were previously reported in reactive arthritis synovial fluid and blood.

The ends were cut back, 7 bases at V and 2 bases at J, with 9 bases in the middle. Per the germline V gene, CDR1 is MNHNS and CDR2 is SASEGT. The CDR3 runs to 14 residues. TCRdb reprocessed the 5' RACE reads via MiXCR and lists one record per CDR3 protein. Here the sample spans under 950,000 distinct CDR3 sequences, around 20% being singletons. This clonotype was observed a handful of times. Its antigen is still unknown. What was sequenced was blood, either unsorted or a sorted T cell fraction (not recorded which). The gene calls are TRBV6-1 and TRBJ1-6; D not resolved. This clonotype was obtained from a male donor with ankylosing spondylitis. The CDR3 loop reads CASIPNPYNSPLHF. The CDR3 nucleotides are TGTGCCAGCATCCCCAATCCCTATAATTCACCCCTCCACTTT.